This T cell receptor (beta chain) was recovered during a study of blood T cells in healthy people across ages. Combining a sample-barcoded 5' primer with a J-beta primer mix, a second PCR ran for 7 to 11 cycles. In TCRdb, the 5' RACE reads were re-called with MiXCR into one record per CDR3 protein. The sample has over 1,500,000 distinct CDR3 sequences, approximately 39% seen once. J was trimmed by 4 bases and V by 5 bases; bases with no gene match: 9. The CDR3 is 16 residues long. This receptor was taken from a human donor in good health. V and J are TRBV12-3 or TRBV12-4 and TRBJ2-5, with TRBD1 matching 11 bases. Sequenced material: blood. CDR3 nucleotides: TGTGCCAGCAGTCCCGGGACAGGGGGATCAGGAGAGACCCAGTACTTC. Encoded protein: CASSPGTGGSGETQYF.